These T cell receptor beta chains were read from a single sample in a study of blood T cells in healthy people across ages. MiXCR was run by TCRdb on the 5' RACE reads, yielding one entry per CDR3 protein. The sample shows about 1.5 million distinct CDR3 sequences, roughly 43% of them seen only once. The sample consisted of blood. The source of these receptors is a woman younger than 35 in good health. Both conserved end residues are part of each CDR3. A D gene is named only where the DNA matches it firmly. Rows give clone size only sometimes, using once, few, many, or a class for an expanded clone.

abundance	v_gene	j_gene	d_gene	CDR3aa	CDR3nt
once	TRBV5-1	TRBJ2-2	TRBD1	CASSPRTGADTGELFF	TGCGCCAGCAGCCCTAGGACAGGGGCGGACACCGGGGAGCTGTTTTTT
.	TRBV27	TRBJ2-7	.	CASSKRGGSEQYF	TGTGCCAGCAGCAAAAGGGGGGGTAGCGAGCAGTACTTC
few	TRBV6-5	TRBJ2-1	.	CASSRGTNYNEQFF	TGTGCCAGCAGTAGGGGGACTAATTACAATGAGCAGTTCTTC
.	TRBV12-3/TRBV12-4	TRBJ1-2	TRBD1	CASSTQTGNYGCTF	TGTGCCAGCAGTACACAGACAGGGAACTATGGCTGCACCTTC
.	TRBV24-1	TRBJ2-3	TRBD1	CATRDRGTDTQYF	TGTGCCACCCGGGACAGGGGAACAGATACGCAGTATTTT
.	TRBV20-1	TRBJ2-2	TRBD2	CSARASGKNTGELFF	TGCAGTGCTAGAGCTAGCGGAAAGAACACCGGGGAGCTGTTTTTT
.	TRBV6-2/TRBV6-3	TRBJ1-2	.	CASSYKGDYGYTF	TGTGCCAGCAGTTACAAGGGAGACTATGGCTACACCTTC
.	TRBV11-2	TRBJ2-1	.	CASALRAGRAYNPHNEQFF	TGTGCCAGCGCACTTAGAGCGGGTCGGGCCTACAACCCACACAATGAGCAGTTCTTC
.	TRBV7-9	TRBJ2-7	TRBD2	CASSTSLAGDSYEQYF	TGTGCCAGCAGCACATCACTAGCGGGAGATTCCTACGAGCAGTACTTC
.	TRBV9	TRBJ2-2	TRBD2	CASSVAASGVSGELFF	TGTGCCAGCAGCGTAGCGGCTAGCGGGGTTTCCGGGGAGCTGTTTTTT
.	TRBV29-1	TRBJ2-1	.	CSVVWANNEQFF	TGCAGCGTTGTGTGGGCGAACAATGAGCAGTTCTTC
few	TRBV30	TRBJ2-3	.	CAWIRGTDTQYF	TGTGCCTGGATACGCGGGACAGATACGCAGTATTTT
.	TRBV10-3	TRBJ2-3	.	CVISVGGTDTQYF	TGTGTCATCAGTGTCGGGGGCACAGATACGCAGTATTTT
.	TRBV29-1	TRBJ2-7	.	CSVWGNTYEQYF	TGCAGCGTTTGGGGCAACACCTACGAGCAGTACTTC
.	TRBV4-1	TRBJ1-2	.	CASSLQDGYGYTF	TGCGCCAGCAGCTTACAGGACGGCTATGGCTACACCTTC